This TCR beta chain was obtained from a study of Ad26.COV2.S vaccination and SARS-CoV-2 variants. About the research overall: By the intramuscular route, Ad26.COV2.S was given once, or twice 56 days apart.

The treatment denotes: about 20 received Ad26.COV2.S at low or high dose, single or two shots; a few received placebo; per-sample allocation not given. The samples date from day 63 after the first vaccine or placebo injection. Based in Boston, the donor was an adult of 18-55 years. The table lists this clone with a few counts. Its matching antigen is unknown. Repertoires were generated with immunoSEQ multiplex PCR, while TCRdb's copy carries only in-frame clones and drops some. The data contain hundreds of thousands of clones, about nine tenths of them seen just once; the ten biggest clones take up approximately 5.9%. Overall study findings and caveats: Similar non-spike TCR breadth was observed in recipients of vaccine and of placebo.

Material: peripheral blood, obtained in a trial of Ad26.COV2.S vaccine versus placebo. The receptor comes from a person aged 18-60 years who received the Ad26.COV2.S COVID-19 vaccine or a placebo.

The CDR3 loop is CASSLSGGGDPYEQYF. DNA of the CDR3: TGTGCCAGCAGTTTATCCGGCGGCGGAGACCCCTACGAGCAGTACTTC. This chain links TRBV28 with TRBJ2-7; D is ambiguous. Trimming removed 1 base from V and 2 bases from J, with 15 bases in between. The CDR3 covers 16 residues. Germline loops: CDR1 MDHEN, CDR2 SYDVKM.